The 17 T cell receptor beta chains listed next were all sequenced from one sample in a study of T-cell memory formation after mild COVID-19. One entry per CDR3 protein results from TCRdb running MiXCR on the 5' RACE reads. The sample includes about 250,000 distinct CDR3 sequences, over 15% seen only once; the top ten take about 2%. Source material: PBMCs or a T cell subset sorted from them (not recorded which). All receptors come from an adult woman who had mild COVID-19 (a few samples of this study predate the infection). Cell type and time point are not known.

The chain combines TRBV4-3 with TRBJ2-7; D ambiguous. The CDR3 runs 15 residues. Germline-derived CDR1 and CDR2 are LGHNA and YSLEER. The germline V and J ends were trimmed by 4 bases and 3 bases, with 16 bases remaining between them. The CDR3 here is CASSPVSGVHYEQYF. In nucleotides, the CDR3 is TGCGCCAGCAGCCCAGTAAGTGGGGTCCACTACGAGCAGTACTTC.

The chain is built from TRBV12-3 or TRBV12-4 and TRBJ1-1; D remains unclear. CDR3 length equals 14 residues. V was cut by 1 base and J by 7 bases, with 13 bases left in between. The CDR3 nucleotides are TGTGCCAGCAGTTTAGGCTCAGCGTTAGTTGAAGCTTTCTTT. Residues: CASSLGSALVEAFF.

The V and J genes are TRBV19 and TRBJ2-7; the D gene could be TRBD1 or TRBD2 (7 bases each). The V end was cut by 7 bases, the J end by 11 bases, with 18 bases between. Germline-derived CDR1 and CDR2 are LNHDA and SQIVND (reference sequence). The CDR3 contains 12 residues. The CDR3 spells CASTGRQGDKYF. CDR3 DNA: TGTGCCAGTACCGGGAGGCAGGGGGATAAGTACTTC.

The chain couples TRBV18 to TRBJ2-7; possibly TRBD1 for D (6 bases). The CDR3 runs 13 residues. Germline V CDR1 and CDR2: KGHSH, LQKENI. Between the trimmed V and J ends, which lost 3 bases and 7 bases, there was a span of 13 bases. Here the CDR3 reads CASSPGAGGEQYF. CDR3 DNA: TGTGCCAGCTCACCGGGGGCAGGTGGTGAGCAGTACTTC.

This clonotype was counted between two and nine times. The chain recombines TRBV6-5 with TRBJ2-7; D may match TRBD1 or TRBD2 (5 bases each). Germline assignment: CDR1 MNHEY and CDR2 SVGAGI. This CDR3 contains 15 residues. V lost 6 bases and J 2 bases, leaving 17 bases between the germline ends. CDR3 bases: TGTGCCAGCAGCCCTTCCGGGACGGGGACCTACGAGCAGTACTTC. It specifies CASSPSGTGTYEQYF.

The chain uses TRBV12-3 or TRBV12-4 and TRBJ2-1; TRBD2 aligns across 11 bases. With V trimmed by 1 base and J by 9 bases, 8 bases remained unmatched. This CDR3 contains 16 residues. CDR3: CASSLGGLAGGPEQFF. The CDR3 DNA reads as TGTGCCAGCAGTTTAGGGGGGCTAGCGGGAGGCCCTGAGCAGTTCTTC.

The CDR3 sequence: CASSSQGQYNEQFF. CDR3 DNA: TGTGCCAGCAGCTCCCAAGGACAGTACAATGAGCAGTTCTTC. The rearrangement joins TRBV12-3 or TRBV12-4 to TRBJ2-1; D might be TRBD1 (6 bases). The CDR3 has 14 amino acids. The germline V and J ends were trimmed by 6 bases and 4 bases, with 13 bases remaining between them.

This clonotype was observed at least ten times. The germline gene is not matched at one end of the junction; a read error may be the cause. CDR3 protein: CASSRGPSGSGEGMELFF. Here the CDR3 DNA reads TGCGCCAGCAGCCGGGGGCCGTCGGGTTCAGGGGAAGGAATGGAACTTTTTTTT. The rearrangement uses TRBV4-1 and TRBJ1-4; a weak D match, TRBD1 (6 bases). This CDR3 is 18 amino acids long. Germline V gene lookup returns CDR1 MGHRA and CDR2 YSYEKL.

In this sample, this clonotype turned up a few times. The chain recombines TRBV3-1 with TRBJ2-4; TRBD2 matches at 7 bases. Germline CDR1 reads LGHDT; CDR2 reads YNNKEL (reference sequence). The V gene end was trimmed by 0 bases and the J gene end by 2 bases; junction bases not matched to a gene: 10. The length of the CDR3 is 18 residues. The CDR3 DNA is TGTGCCAGCAGCCAAGATCGAACGGGGGGTCTGACCAAAAACATTCAGTACTTC. Protein sequence: CASSQDRTGGLTKNIQYF. Combining the CDR3 with reference TRBV3-1 and TRBJ2-4 gives the whole variable domain DTAVSQTPKYLVTQMGNDKSIKCEQNLGHDTMYWYKQDSKKFLKIMFSYNNKELIINETVPNRFSPKSPDKAHLNLHINSLELGDSAVYFCASSQDRTGGLTKNIQYFGAGTRLSVL.

This clonotype was counted a few times. CDR3 sequence (DNA): TGTGCCAGCAGTATGTCAAGACAGACAGATACGCAGTATTTT. It codes for CASSMSRQTDTQYF. The chain carries TRBV12-3 or TRBV12-4 and TRBJ2-3; possible D gene TRBD1, 5 bases. The CDR3 length is 14 residues. Between the trimmed V and J ends, which lost 5 bases and 3 bases, there was a span of 12 bases.

DNA of the CDR3: TGTGCCAGCAGTTCACTCAGGGGGGGGGACACTGAAGCTTTCTTT. Translating it yields CASSSLRGGDTEAFF. The chain carries TRBV12-3 or TRBV12-4 and TRBJ1-1; TRBD1 matches 7 bases. Losses at the gene ends were 4 bases for V and 3 bases for J; bases not matched to a gene: 8. The CDR3 length is 15 residues.

The V and J genes are TRBV20-1 and TRBJ2-3; TRBD2 matches 10 bases. This CDR3 has 15 residues. The J segment lost 3 bases and the V segment lost 1 base, leaving 4 bases of the junction unmatched. Germline V gene lookup returns CDR1 DFQATT and CDR2 SNEGSKA (reference sequence). The CDR3 loop is CSARAGTSATDTQYF. The DNA for the CDR3 is TGCAGTGCTAGAGCCGGGACTAGCGCAACAGATACGCAGTATTTT.

This clonotype was detected only a few times. The chain recombines TRBV19 with TRBJ1-6; D uncertain. This CDR3 comprises 17 residues. With 4 bases removed from V and 0 bases from J, the gap between germline ends came to 13 bases. Germline lookup yields CDR1 LNHDA and CDR2 SQIVND (reference sequence). CDR3 DNA sequence: TGTGCCAGTAGTACCGATCCCAGCGGCTCCTATAATTCACCCCTCCACTTT. Protein: CASSTDPSGSYNSPLHF.

This clonotype occurred a few times. The CDR3 DNA follows: TGCAGTGGAGGGACCTCGACGAAGGAAAAACTGTTTTTT. Translated: CSGGTSTKEKLFF. The chain recombines TRBV20-1 with TRBJ1-4, with D possibly being TRBD1 (5 bases). CDR1 is DFQATT and CDR2 is SNEGSKA in the germline V gene (reference sequence). Trimming removed 7 bases at V and 8 bases at J, with 17 bases between. The CDR3 spans 13 residues.

With respect to this clonotype: The junction differs from germline at one of its ends, possibly a read error. The gene calls are TRBV11-2 and TRBJ1-2, with 7 bases that match TRBD1. Germline CDR1 SGHAT, CDR2 FQNNGV. This CDR3 comprises 10 residues. The DNA of the CDR3 is TGTGCCAGCAGCATCGACAGGGTCTACTTC. Amino acid sequence: CASSIDRVYF.

The sample holds a few counts of this clonotype. The chain uses TRBV20-1 and TRBJ2-7; possible D gene TRBD1, 5 bases. The length of the CDR3 is 13 residues. V lost 5 bases, J lost 0 bases, and 11 bases lay in between. Germline-derived CDR1 and CDR2 are DFQATT and SNEGSKA (reference sequence). CDR3 nucleotides: TGCAGTGCTTCTAGGGGTGCCTCCTACGAGCAGTACTTC. It codes for CSASRGASYEQYF.

Turning to this clonotype: A clone one base away is much larger, so this may be a read error. The rearrangement uses TRBV4-2 and TRBJ2-2, with D perhaps TRBD1 (5 bases). CDR3 length: 12 amino acids. The germline V gene has CDR1 LGHNA and CDR2 YNFKEQ. The V and J ends lost 4 bases and 9 bases respectively, with 9 bases between them. The CDR3 loop reads CASSPGPRELFF. CDR3 coding DNA: TGTGCCAGCAGCCCAGGGCCCCGGGAGCTGTTTTTT.